This is a list of T cell receptor beta chains from one sample in a study of T-cell reconstitution after alpha-beta-depleted transplantation in children. One entry per CDR3 protein results from TCRdb running MiXCR on the PCR reads. The sample lists about 980,000 distinct CDR3 sequences, under 30% occurring once. The sample in question was PBMCs, mostly from graft donor cells, obtained 360 days after TCRalphabeta/CD19-depleted stem cell transplant. The origin of the receptors is a boy in the first two years of life who had a stem cell transplant for SCID, so the T cells may come from the graft donor. CDR3s include the opening cysteine and the closing phenylalanine or tryptophan. The order of the fields is V gene, J gene, clone size, D gene, CDR3 protein, CDR3 DNA. A D gene is named only where the DNA matches it firmly. Size tells how often a clone was seen (once, few, many) or the class of an expanded clone, and some rows leave it out.

v_call: TRBV29-1
j_call: TRBJ2-7
clone_size: few
d_call: TRBD2
cdr3_aa: CSVGGTSGSYEQYF
cdr3_nt: TGCAGCGTTGGAGGGACTAGCGGCTCCTACGAGCAGTACTTC

v_call: TRBV7-3
j_call: TRBJ2-7
clone_size: once
d_call: TRBD1
cdr3_aa: CASSKTGGFGEQYF
cdr3_nt: TGTGCCAGCAGCAAGACAGGGGGCTTCGGCGAGCAGTACTTC

v_call: TRBV6-5
j_call: TRBJ1-1
clone_size: NA
d_call: NA
cdr3_aa: CASGSGLEAFF
cdr3_nt: TGTGCCAGCGGTTCGGGGCTTGAAGCTTTCTTT

v_call: TRBV7-2
j_call: TRBJ2-2
clone_size: NA
d_call: NA
cdr3_aa: CASSLALNRDAGELFF
cdr3_nt: TGTGCCAGCAGCTTAGCGCTGAACAGGGACGCCGGGGAGCTGTTTTTT

v_call: TRBV5-1
j_call: TRBJ2-3
clone_size: few
d_call: TRBD2
cdr3_aa: CASSLDLGGGADTQYF
cdr3_nt: TGCGCCAGCAGCTTGGATCTCGGGGGGGGCGCAGATACGCAGTATTTT

v_call: TRBV20-1
j_call: TRBJ1-2
clone_size: NA
d_call: NA
cdr3_aa: CSARGGGLGGYTF
cdr3_nt: TGCAGTGCTAGAGGAGGGGGGTTAGGTGGCTACACCTTC

v_call: TRBV4-1
j_call: TRBJ2-7
clone_size: NA
d_call: TRBD2
cdr3_aa: CASSQDSLAGIPYEQYF
cdr3_nt: TGCGCCAGCAGCCAAGATAGCCTAGCGGGGATCCCCTACGAGCAGTACTTC

v_call: TRBV5-1
j_call: TRBJ2-7
clone_size: once
d_call: NA
cdr3_aa: CASSLDVAAPYEQYF
cdr3_nt: TGCGCCAGCAGCTTGGATGTAGCGGCCCCCTACGAGCAGTACTTC

v_call: TRBV5-6
j_call: TRBJ2-3
clone_size: NA
d_call: NA
cdr3_aa: CASSFSVRGNTDTQYF
cdr3_nt: TGTGCCAGCAGCTTTAGTGTTCGGGGCAACACAGATACGCAGTATTTT

v_call: TRBV5-1
j_call: TRBJ1-1
clone_size: many
d_call: NA
cdr3_aa: CASSLAANTEAFF
cdr3_nt: TGTGCCAGCAGCTTGGCAGCGAACACTGAAGCTTTCTTT

v_call: TRBV5-1
j_call: TRBJ2-1
clone_size: few
d_call: TRBD1
cdr3_aa: CASSPRTGGGNEQFF
cdr3_nt: TGCGCCAGCAGCCCTAGGACAGGGGGGGGCAATGAGCAGTTCTTC

v_call: TRBV27
j_call: TRBJ2-7
clone_size: few
d_call: NA
cdr3_aa: CASSLSPVKFRNEQYF
cdr3_nt: TGTGCCAGCAGTTTAAGCCCTGTAAAATTCAGGAACGAGCAGTACTTC

v_call: TRBV10-3
j_call: TRBJ2-5
clone_size: NA
d_call: NA
cdr3_aa: CAISERAGTQETQYF
cdr3_nt: TGTGCCATCAGTGAGAGGGCGGGGACACAAGAGACCCAGTACTTC

v_call: TRBV6-5
j_call: TRBJ1-5
clone_size: NA
d_call: NA
cdr3_aa: CASSYLGQPPWEWHF
cdr3_nt: TGTGCCAGCAGTTACTTAGGACAGCCGCCCTGGGAGTGGCATTTT

v_call: TRBV19
j_call: TRBJ2-1
clone_size: many
d_call: NA
cdr3_aa: CASSIWGAGTNEQFF
cdr3_nt: TGTGCCAGTAGTATATGGGGGGCAGGTACCAATGAGCAGTTCTTC

v_call: TRBV4-1
j_call: TRBJ2-7
clone_size: few
d_call: NA
cdr3_aa: CASSQFFGGFYEQYF
cdr3_nt: TGCGCCAGCAGCCAATTTTTCGGGGGTTTCTACGAGCAGTACTTC

v_call: TRBV4-1
j_call: TRBJ2-3
clone_size: many
d_call: NA
cdr3_aa: CASSPWGGGPETQYF
cdr3_nt: TGCGCCAGCAGCCCTTGGGGCGGGGGCCCCGAGACGCAGTATTTT

v_call: TRBV3-1
j_call: TRBJ2-7
clone_size: few
d_call: TRBD2
cdr3_aa: CASSQSSGGPYEQYF
cdr3_nt: TGTGCCAGCAGCCAATCTAGCGGGGGCCCCTACGAGCAGTACTTC

v_call: TRBV29-1
j_call: TRBJ2-5
clone_size: few
d_call: NA
cdr3_aa: CSVRGDQETQYF
cdr3_nt: TGCAGCGTTCGAGGGGACCAAGAGACCCAGTACTTC

v_call: TRBV5-1
j_call: TRBJ2-3
clone_size: NA
d_call: NA
cdr3_aa: CASSLWGQARKDTQYF
cdr3_nt: TGCGCCAGCAGCTTATGGGGGCAGGCTAGAAAAGATACGCAGTATTTT

v_call: TRBV7-9
j_call: TRBJ2-5
clone_size: NA
d_call: NA
cdr3_aa: CASSRSGSQETQYF
cdr3_nt: TGTGCCAGCAGTCGTTCGGGGTCCCAAGAGACCCAGTACTTC

v_call: TRBV7-9
j_call: TRBJ2-1
clone_size: NA
d_call: NA
cdr3_aa: CASSFELGSSYNERFF
cdr3_nt: TGTGCCAGCAGCTTTGAACTAGGAAGCTCCTACAATGAGCGGTTCTTC

v_call: TRBV29-1
j_call: TRBJ2-2
clone_size: NA
d_call: NA
cdr3_aa: CSVGMHYTGELFF
cdr3_nt: TGCAGCGTGGGGATGCACTACACCGGGGAGCTGTTTTTT

v_call: TRBV7-6
j_call: TRBJ2-7
clone_size: few
d_call: TRBD1
cdr3_aa: CASSDRDRGRDEQYF
cdr3_nt: TGTGCCAGCAGCGACAGGGACAGGGGGCGGGACGAGCAGTACTTC

v_call: TRBV6-2/TRBV6-3
j_call: TRBJ2-7
clone_size: NA
d_call: NA
cdr3_aa: CASKTERSSYEQYF
cdr3_nt: TGTGCCAGCAAAACGGAGCGGAGCTCCTACGAGCAGTACTTC

v_call: TRBV28
j_call: TRBJ2-1
clone_size: few
d_call: NA
cdr3_aa: CASSRQVSYEQFF
cdr3_nt: TGTGCCAGCAGTAGGCAGGTCTCTTATGAGCAGTTCTTC

v_call: TRBV12-3/TRBV12-4
j_call: TRBJ2-7
clone_size: few
d_call: NA
cdr3_aa: CASSQSPANEQYF
cdr3_nt: TGTGCCAGCAGCCAATCCCCAGCTAACGAGCAGTACTTC

v_call: TRBV6-2/TRBV6-3
j_call: TRBJ2-1
clone_size: NA
d_call: NA
cdr3_aa: CASNPGSYYNEQFF
cdr3_nt: TGTGCCAGCAATCCGGGATCCTATTACAATGAGCAGTTCTTC

v_call: TRBV20-1
j_call: TRBJ1-2
clone_size: few
d_call: NA
cdr3_aa: CSARRARGANYGYTF
cdr3_nt: TGCAGTGCCCGAAGGGCCAGGGGAGCAAACTATGGCTACACCTTC

v_call: TRBV7-6
j_call: TRBJ2-1
clone_size: NA
d_call: NA
cdr3_aa: CASSFPGRIGNEQFF
cdr3_nt: TGTGCCAGCAGCTTCCCAGGGCGGATCGGCAATGAGCAGTTCTTC

v_call: TRBV7-9
j_call: TRBJ2-2
clone_size: NA
d_call: NA
cdr3_aa: CASSLIAAATGELFF
cdr3_nt: TGTGCCAGCAGCCTGATAGCGGCAGCCACCGGGGAGCTGTTTTTT

v_call: TRBV15
j_call: TRBJ2-1
clone_size: few
d_call: NA
cdr3_aa: CATSSGAGYTYNEQFF
cdr3_nt: TGTGCCACCAGCAGCGGGGCAGGGTACACCTACAATGAGCAGTTCTTC

v_call: TRBV6-1
j_call: TRBJ2-7
clone_size: few
d_call: NA
cdr3_aa: CASSAPLIGTYEQYF
cdr3_nt: TGTGCCAGCAGTGCTCCACTGATTGGCACCTACGAGCAGTACTTC

v_call: TRBV19
j_call: TRBJ1-6
clone_size: NA
d_call: TRBD1
cdr3_aa: CASSTGQGRNSPLHF
cdr3_nt: TGTGCCAGTAGTACCGGACAGGGGAGGAATTCACCCCTCCACTTT

v_call: TRBV7-9
j_call: TRBJ2-6
clone_size: NA
d_call: NA
cdr3_aa: CASSWDNRYVLTF
cdr3_nt: TGTGCCAGCAGCTGGGACAACCGGTACGTCCTGACTTTC

v_call: TRBV11-1
j_call: TRBJ2-5
clone_size: NA
d_call: NA
cdr3_aa: CASSPPSGKETQYF
cdr3_nt: TGTGCCAGCAGCCCCCCGTCGGGAAAAGAGACCCAGTACTTC

v_call: TRBV15
j_call: TRBJ2-7
clone_size: NA
d_call: NA
cdr3_aa: CATSRGRGIHEQYF
cdr3_nt: TGTGCCACCAGCAGAGGCAGGGGTATCCACGAGCAGTACTTC

v_call: TRBV12-3/TRBV12-4
j_call: TRBJ2-3
clone_size: once
d_call: TRBD2
cdr3_aa: CASSGLAGGPEVTDTQYF
cdr3_nt: TGTGCCAGCAGCGGACTAGCGGGGGGGCCGGAGGTTACAGATACGCAGTATTTT

v_call: TRBV12-3/TRBV12-4
j_call: TRBJ2-1
clone_size: NA
d_call: TRBD1
cdr3_aa: CASSRGQVYNEQFF
cdr3_nt: TGTGCCAGCAGCCGAGGACAGGTCTACAATGAGCAGTTCTTC

v_call: TRBV10-3
j_call: TRBJ2-1
clone_size: many
d_call: NA
cdr3_aa: CAISEGTSSYNEQFF
cdr3_nt: TGTGCCATCAGTGAAGGAACTAGCTCCTACAATGAGCAGTTCTTC

v_call: TRBV7-8
j_call: TRBJ2-6
clone_size: few
d_call: TRBD2
cdr3_aa: CASSGRAGGRSGANVLTF
cdr3_nt: TGTGCCAGCAGCGGAAGAGCGGGGGGGCGCTCTGGGGCCAACGTCCTGACTTTC

v_call: TRBV4-1
j_call: TRBJ2-1
clone_size: NA
d_call: NA
cdr3_aa: CASSQRLEYNEQFF
cdr3_nt: TGCGCCAGCAGCCAAAGGCTCGAATACAATGAGCAGTTCTTC

v_call: TRBV6-5
j_call: TRBJ1-1
clone_size: few
d_call: NA
cdr3_aa: CASSSVRPMVNTEAFF
cdr3_nt: TGTGCCAGCAGTTCTGTGAGGCCTATGGTGAACACTGAAGCTTTCTTT

v_call: TRBV20-1
j_call: TRBJ2-7
clone_size: few
d_call: TRBD1
cdr3_aa: CSARDFRDRGTYEQYF
cdr3_nt: TGCAGTGCTAGAGATTTCCGGGACAGGGGAACCTACGAGCAGTACTTC

v_call: TRBV7-2
j_call: TRBJ2-7
clone_size: many
d_call: TRBD2
cdr3_aa: CASSLRTSGAYEQYF
cdr3_nt: TGTGCCAGCAGCCTACGGACTAGCGGAGCCTACGAGCAGTACTTC

v_call: TRBV4-1
j_call: TRBJ1-1
clone_size: few
d_call: TRBD1
cdr3_aa: CASSQLTGVATEAFF
cdr3_nt: TGCGCCAGCAGCCAACTGACAGGGGTGGCCACTGAAGCTTTCTTT

v_call: TRBV20-1
j_call: TRBJ2-5
clone_size: NA
d_call: TRBD2
cdr3_aa: CSARRVTGGGETQYF
cdr3_nt: TGCAGTGCTAGGAGAGTGACGGGGGGTGGTGAGACCCAGTACTTC

v_call: TRBV12-3/TRBV12-4
j_call: TRBJ2-2
clone_size: few
d_call: NA
cdr3_aa: CASSLGGLPPNTGELFF
cdr3_nt: TGTGCCAGCAGTCTAGGGGGACTACCCCCTAACACCGGGGAGCTGTTTTTT